This T cell receptor beta chain was captured by sequencing in a study of identical twins. TCRdb re-called the 5' RACE reads with MiXCR, one entry per CDR3 protein. Among approximately 470,000 distinct CDR3 sequences listed, more than 13% were seen once. This sample also belongs to another study, concerning yellow fever vaccine responses in identical twins.

Sequencing was carried out using CD4+ T cells sorted from blood. The sequence came from a young woman in good health.

The CDR3 is CSAGKGNTGELFF. In DNA, the CDR3 is TGCAGTGCAGGGAAGGGGAACACCGGGGAGCTGTTTTTT. This chain links TRBV20-1 with TRBJ2-2; D remains unclear. Germline V lookup: CDR1 DFQATT, CDR2 SNEGSKA (reference sequence). V was clipped by 6 bases and J by 1 base, with 9 bases between them. The CDR3 length is 13 residues.